This T cell receptor beta chain was recovered during a study of response to subunit inactivated influenza vaccine. The V gene lost 0 bases and the J gene lost 7 bases, with 7 bases spanning the gap. This CDR3 region has 13 residues. Per germline, CDR1 KGHSH and CDR2 LQKENI. TCRdb reprocessed the RT-PCR reads via MiXCR and lists one record per CDR3 protein. The sample lists hundreds of thousands of distinct CDR3 sequences, roughly a fifth seen once, with approximately 10% in the top ten. The sequence was obtained from a man aged 50 to 69 who received an inactivated influenza vaccine. The chain uses TRBV18 and TRBJ2-1; D not resolved. The sample here was PBMCs from blood, taken about 20 months after vaccination. CDR3 sequence (DNA): TGTGCCAGCTCACCACCGAGTGTGAATGAGCAGTTCTTC. The encoded protein is CASSPPSVNEQFF.